This entry features one TCR beta chain sequence. Its antigen is still unknown. Both 60 Vbeta primers and 13 Jbeta primers went into the PCR. Measured with immunoSEQ multiplex PCR; TCRdb has only the in-frame clones, and not every one. In the table there are around 87,000 clones, 76% of which are singletons. The length of the CDR3 is 16 residues. Trimming removed 1 base at V and 3 bases at J, with 11 bases between. Germline CDR1 and CDR2: SGHKS and YYEKEE (reference sequence). This entry belongs to a study of cytomegalovirus exposure and HLA in healthy donors. Donors showed nominal health when sampled, although they likely had unrecorded immune exposures. Findings and limits, study-wide: Presence/absence analyses rested on an assumption that sequencing depth was roughly uniform across donors. Cytomegalovirus-associated status was assigned to approximately 160 TCR beta chains.

The chain has TRBV5-5 and TRBJ1-6, with a tentative D call TRBD1 (6 bases). The specimen sequenced was PBMCs. The clonotype was recovered from a man between 40 and 49 years old in good health and CMV-seronegative. In DNA, the CDR3 is TGTGCCAGCAGCTTGCAGGGGACGGACTATAATTCACCCCTCCACTTT. The encoded protein is CASSLQGTDYNSPLHF.